This note documents a single T cell receptor (beta chain) sequence. This entry belongs to a study of blood T cells in healthy people across ages. With a J-beta primer mix and a sample-barcoded 5' primer, a second PCR ran roughly 7 to 11 cycles. Carrying 12 random nucleotides, a template-switch adaptor labeled each individual cDNA molecule. One entry per CDR3 protein results from TCRdb running MiXCR on the 5' RACE reads. The data hold 540,000 or so distinct CDR3 sequences, with roughly 43% observed a single time. Sequencing was performed on blood. The TCR comes from a man older than 75 in good health.

Here the CDR3 reads CASSTPGTDYEQYF. CDR3 DNA: TGTGCCAGCAGCACCCCCGGGACAGACTACGAGCAGTACTTC. The J gene is TRBJ2-7, the V gene TRBV5-5, with 7 positions matching TRBD1. Germline V gene sequence: CDR1 SGHKS, CDR2 YYEKEE (reference sequence). CDR3 length: 14 amino acids. The V gene end was trimmed by 4 bases and the J gene end by 3 bases; junction bases not matched to a gene: 7.